One sample yielded the 28 T cell receptor beta chains listed below, sequenced in a study of cytomegalovirus exposure and HLA in healthy donors. Vbeta (60) and Jbeta (13) primers were used in the PCR. Sequenced by immunoSEQ multiplex PCR; TCRdb stores in-frame clones only, minus some. The repertoire holds about 130,000 clones, with roughly 80% as singletons. Sequencing was done on a sample of PBMCs. The receptors originated from a man aged 30 to 45 in good health and CMV-seropositive.

The chain is built from TRBV6-4 and TRBJ1-4, with D perhaps TRBD1 (5 bases). CDR3 length equals 14 residues. V lost 3 bases, J lost 8 bases, and 13 bases lay in between. Germline V lookup: CDR1 MRHNA, CDR2 SNTAGT. CDR3 nucleotides: TGTGCCAGCAGTGAAGACAGAGCAAGCGAAAAACTGTTTTTT. Its protein is CASSEDRASEKLFF.

J is TRBJ1-1 and V is TRBV7-9; the D is unclear. Germline CDR1 and CDR2: SEHNR and FQNEAQ (reference sequence). V lost 2 bases to trimming and J lost 3 bases, with 10 bases between them. The CDR3 contains 14 residues. CDR3 residues: CASSLTPRDTEAFF. The DNA for the CDR3 is TGTGCCAGCAGCTTAACGCCGAGGGACACTGAAGCTTTCTTT.

This clone was seen a few times. V and J are TRBV30 and TRBJ2-5; D is uncertain. The CDR3 covers 14 residues. Trimming removed 0 bases at V and 2 bases at J, with 10 bases between. CDR1 and CDR2 from the germline V gene are GTSNPN and SVGIG (reference sequence). The CDR3 region is CAWSVWSRQETQYF. The CDR3, as DNA: TGTGCCTGGAGTGTATGGTCGCGGCAAGAGACCCAGTACTTC.

In this sample, this clone turned up a few times. The chain joins TRBV5-4 to TRBJ2-7, with TRBD2 matching 7 bases. CDR1 is SGHNT, CDR2 YYREEE, per germline (reference sequence). V was pared by 2 bases and J by 2 bases, with 7 bases of the junction left unmatched. The CDR3 totals 15 residues. The CDR3 sequence is CASSFRLADTYEQYF. In DNA form, the CDR3 reads TGTGCCAGCAGCTTTAGACTAGCTGATACCTACGAGCAGTACTTC.

J is TRBJ2-3 and V is TRBV9, with 8 positions matching TRBD2. The junction had 4 bases not matched to a gene; V was cut back by 4 bases and J by 0 bases. CDR1 and CDR2 from the germline V gene are SGDLS and YYNGEE. This CDR3 is built from 15 residues. CDR3: CASSTREGSTDTQYF. The CDR3 DNA reads TGTGCCAGCAGCACCCGGGAGGGTAGCACAGATACGCAGTATTTT.

The chain couples TRBV5-5 to TRBJ2-1, with 10 bases matching TRBD2. V trimming: 4 bases; J trimming: 7 bases; junction bases outside the gene matches: 8. Germline CDR1 and CDR2: SGHKS and YYEKEE (reference sequence). This CDR3 comprises 15 residues. The CDR3 DNA sequence: TGTGCCAGCAGCCCGCTAGCGGGAGACCTAAATGAGCAGTTCTTC. This gives the protein CASSPLAGDLNEQFF.

The chain is built from TRBV5-6 and TRBJ2-5; 9 bases are shared with TRBD1. The germline CDR1 and CDR2 sequences are SGHDT and YYEEEE. Trimming took 3 bases from V and 2 from J; bases not matched to a gene: 8. CDR3 length: 16 residues. CDR3 nucleotides: TGTGCCAGCAGCTGGGGACAGGGCCTAATACAAGAGACCCAGTACTTC. The encoded protein is CASSWGQGLIQETQYF.

The chain recombines TRBV30 with TRBJ1-1, with D perhaps matching TRBD1 (5 bases). Germline loops: CDR1 GTSNPN, CDR2 SVGIG (reference sequence). The CDR3 is 13 residues long. V lost 4 bases, J lost 1 base, and 10 bases lay in between. CDR3 nucleotides: TGTGCCTGGACACGGGGGGAGAACACTGAAGCTTTCTTT. It encodes CAWTRGENTEAFF.

This clone was seen a handful of times. The chain links TRBV28 to TRBJ2-1; TRBD2 matches 7 bases. CDR1 and CDR2 (germline): MDHEN, SYDVKM. V lost 2 bases, J lost 11 bases, and 3 bases stayed unmatched. The CDR3 spans 12 residues. The CDR3 region has the DNA TGTGCCAGCAGTTTAGCGGGAGTAAAGCAGTTCTTC. Its translation: CASSLAGVKQFF.

The CDR3 is CASSPGNEQFF. DNA for the CDR3: TGTGCCAGCAGCCCCGGGAATGAGCAGTTCTTC. J is TRBJ2-1 and V is TRBV5-4; D is ambiguous. Germline CDR1 and CDR2: SGHNT and YYREEE (reference sequence). This CDR3 spans 11 amino acids. V was trimmed by 4 bases and J by 7 bases, leaving 6 bases between them.

The rearrangement uses TRBV6-5 and TRBJ2-2, with a possible D match to TRBD2 (6 bases). This CDR3 spans 14 amino acids. The V gene's germline CDR1 is MNHEY and CDR2 SVGAGI. V was shortened by 6 bases and J by 0 bases, with 8 bases between the two germline ends. The CDR3 DNA is TGTGCCAGCAGAGGAGGGACGAACACCGGGGAGCTGTTTTTT. Amino acids: CASRGGTNTGELFF.

The chain links TRBV29-1 to TRBJ1-2, with 9 bases matching TRBD1. Germline V lookup: CDR1 SQVTM, CDR2 ANQGSEA. The CDR3 is made up of 11 amino acids. V lost 6 bases and J lost 7; bases outside the gene matches: 3. The CDR3 loop reads CSVDRGGGYTF. The CDR3 nucleotides are TGCAGCGTGGACAGGGGAGGTGGCTACACCTTC.

This chain connects TRBV27 to TRBJ1-2; D unresolved. The CDR3 totals 12 residues. Per the germline V gene, CDR1 is MNHEY and CDR2 is SMNVEV (reference sequence). Trimming left V 5 bases short and J 10 bases short, with 14 bases between. The chain's CDR3 is CASSPSGGFYTF. CDR3 sequence (DNA): TGTGCCAGCAGTCCATCGGGCGGGTTCTACACCTTC.

V gene TRBV30 combines with J gene TRBJ1-1; 7 positions agree with TRBD1. Trimming cost V 4 bases and J 12 bases; bases outside gene matches: 11. CDR3 length: 12 amino acids. CDR1 and CDR2 (germline): GTSNPN, SVGIG (reference sequence). This chain's CDR3 is CAWNRQGGSSFF. CDR3 nucleotides: TGTGCCTGGAATAGACAGGGAGGCTCCTCTTTCTTT. Variable domain in full (rest from reference TRBV30 and TRBJ1-1): SQTIHQWPATLVQPVGSPLSLECTVEGTSNPNLYWYRQAAGRGLQLLFYSVGIGQISSEVPQNLSASRPQDRQFILSSKKLLLSDSGFYLCAWNRQGGSSFFGQGTRLTVV.

The chain combines TRBV6-5 with TRBJ1-2, with D perhaps matching TRBD1 (6 bases). From germline, CDR1 is MNHEY and CDR2 SVGAGI. V was pared by 8 bases and J by 6 bases, with 16 bases between. This CDR3 spans 13 amino acids. The CDR3 loop reads CASGRGSQDGYTF. CDR3 nucleotides: TGTGCCAGCGGCAGGGGCTCCCAGGATGGCTACACCTTC.

The chain joins TRBV28 to TRBJ2-3, with D hard to call. Per germline, CDR1 MDHEN and CDR2 SYDVKM. CDR3 size: 14 residues. With 3 bases removed from V and 2 bases from J, the gap between germline ends came to 9 bases. This CDR3 reads CASSLREPTDTQYF. DNA of the CDR3: TGTGCCAGCAGTTTGAGAGAACCCACAGATACGCAGTATTTT.

CDR3 protein: CASSLTFRFEETQYF. The CDR3 DNA reads TGTGCCAGCAGCTTAACCTTCAGGTTTGAGGAGACCCAGTACTTC. The V and J genes are TRBV7-2 and TRBJ2-5; no clear D. Per the germline V gene, CDR1 is SGHTA and CDR2 is FQGNSA. Trimming removed 2 bases at V and 5 bases at J, with 15 bases between. The length of the CDR3 is 15 residues.

In DNA form, the CDR3 reads TGCGCCAGCAGCCAAGTGACTAGCGGGAGCTCCTACGAGCAGTACTTC. Translation gives CASSQVTSGSSYEQYF. The V gene is TRBV4-1, the J gene TRBJ2-7; 12 nucleotides align to TRBD2. The CDR3 totals 16 residues. In germline, CDR1 is MGHRA, CDR2 YSYEKL. Germline trimming cut 1 base from V and 0 bases from J; bases unmatched to any gene: 1.

This chain joins TRBV29-1 and TRBJ2-7; 11 nucleotides agree with TRBD2. The J segment lost 4 bases and the V segment lost 6 bases, leaving 5 bases of the junction unmatched. Germline CDR1 is SQVTM and CDR2 is ANQGSEA. The CDR3 contains 13 residues. CDR3 in DNA: TGCAGCGTGGTTAGCGGGAGGGCTTACGAGCAGTACTTC. This encodes CSVVSGRAYEQYF.

This chain uses TRBV29-1 with TRBJ1-1; TRBD1 aligns across 8 bases. With 5 bases clipped from V and 4 bases from J, the junction kept 6 bases outside the gene matches. Germline V gene lookup returns CDR1 SQVTM and CDR2 ANQGSEA. The CDR3 has 13 residues. The CDR3 nucleotides read TGCAGCGTTCCAATGACAGGGGCCACTGAAGCTTTCTTT. Translated, it gives CSVPMTGATEAFF.

The chain employs TRBV5-4 and TRBJ2-1; D may be TRBD2 (7 bases). The germline V gene has CDR1 SGHNT and CDR2 YYREEE (reference sequence). The V gene lost 0 bases and the J gene lost 6 bases, with 13 bases spanning the gap. This CDR3 is 15 amino acids long. Written as DNA, the CDR3 is TGTGCCAGCAGCTTGGGCTTGGGAGGGGGCAATGAGCAGTTCTTC. Protein product: CASSLGLGGGNEQFF.

Here the CDR3 reads CAWSRTTAQPYNEQFF. The CDR3, as DNA: TGTGCCTGGAGTCGCACGACAGCGCAGCCGTACAATGAGCAGTTCTTC. This chain connects TRBV30 to TRBJ2-1; D perhaps matches TRBD1 (5 bases). V was clipped by 2 bases and J by 4 bases, with 18 bases between them. CDR3 length equals 16 residues. In germline, CDR1 is GTSNPN, CDR2 SVGIG (reference sequence).

In DNA form, the CDR3 reads TGCAGAGCCGGTGGGACATCGAACACTGAAGCTTTCTTT. Residues: CRAGGTSNTEAFF. The chain couples TRBV29-1 to TRBJ1-1, with D possibly matching TRBD1 (6 bases). This CDR3 comprises 13 residues. Germline V CDR1 and CDR2: SQVTM, ANQGSEA.

The rearrangement links TRBV5-4 to TRBJ2-3; 8 bases are a match to TRBD1. The CDR3 runs to 16 residues. In germline, CDR1 is SGHNT, CDR2 YYREEE (reference sequence). The V gene end was trimmed by 0 bases and the J gene end by 6 bases; junction bases not matched to a gene: 9. This chain's CDR3 is CASSLVGTGIGDTQYF. The CDR3 bases are TGTGCCAGCAGCTTGGTTGGGACAGGAATTGGGGATACGCAGTATTTT.

The V gene is TRBV30, the J gene TRBJ2-7; a possible D gene is TRBD2 (6 bases). In germline, CDR1 is GTSNPN, CDR2 SVGIG (reference sequence). The CDR3 runs to 14 residues. Between the trimmed V and J ends, which lost 1 base and 3 bases, there was a span of 13 bases. In DNA form, the CDR3 reads TGTGCCTGGAGTGAGAGCGGGCCCTACTACGAGCAGTACTTC. Translated: CAWSESGPYYEQYF.

The chain has TRBV2 and TRBJ2-1; a weak D match, TRBD2 (6 bases). The CDR3 has 15 residues. Trimming pared 5 bases from V and 9 bases from J, leaving 20 bases between. CDR1 is SNHLY, CDR2 FYNNEI, per germline. DNA of the CDR3: TGTGCCAGCAGTCAGACTAGGACCAATGCTGGTGAGCAGTTCTTC. Residues: CASSQTRTNAGEQFF. Full variable domain (rest looked up from reference TRBV2 and TRBJ2-1): EPEVTQTPSHQVTQMGQEVILRCVPISNHLYFYWYRQILGQKVEFLVSFYNNEISEKSEIFDDQFSVERPDGSNFTLKIRSTKLEDSAMYFCASSQTRTNAGEQFFGPGTRLTVL.

V is TRBV5-6 and J is TRBJ2-7, with 12 bases fitting TRBD2. V lost 6 bases and J lost 6; bases outside the gene matches: 10. Germline CDR1 is SGHDT and CDR2 is YYEEEE. The CDR3 consists of 15 residues. In DNA, the CDR3 is TGTGCCAGCACCGATCTAGCGGGAGGGCGCGTCGAGCAGTACTTC. It translates to CASTDLAGGRVEQYF.

The V and J genes are TRBV2 and TRBJ2-1, with D perhaps TRBD2 (5 bases). The CDR3 has 11 residues. Germline loops: CDR1 SNHLY, CDR2 FYNNEI. V was clipped by 7 bases and J by 12 bases, with 13 bases between them. This chain's CDR3 is CASTLTRVQFF. CDR3 bases: TGTGCCAGCACCCTAACTAGGGTGCAGTTCTTC.